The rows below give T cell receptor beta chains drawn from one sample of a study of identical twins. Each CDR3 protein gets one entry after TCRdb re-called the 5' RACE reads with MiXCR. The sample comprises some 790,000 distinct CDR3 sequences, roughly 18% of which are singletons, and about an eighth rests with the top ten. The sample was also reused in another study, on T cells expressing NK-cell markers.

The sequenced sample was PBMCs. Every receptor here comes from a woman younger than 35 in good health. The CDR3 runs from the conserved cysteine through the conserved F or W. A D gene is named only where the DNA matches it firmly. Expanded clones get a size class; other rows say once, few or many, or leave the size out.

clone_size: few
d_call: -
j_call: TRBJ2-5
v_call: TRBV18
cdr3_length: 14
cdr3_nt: TGTGCCAGCTCAGCCGGGACTCTAAAAGAGACCCAGTACTTC
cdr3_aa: CASSAGTLKETQYF

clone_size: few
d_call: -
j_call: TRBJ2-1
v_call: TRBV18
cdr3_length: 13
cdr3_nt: TGTGCCAGCTCACCACCTTCGCGATACGAGCAGTTCTTC
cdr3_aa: CASSPPSRYEQFF

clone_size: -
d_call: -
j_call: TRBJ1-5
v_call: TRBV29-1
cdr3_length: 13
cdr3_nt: TGCAGCGTTGAAGTGGGTAGCAATCAGCCCCAGCATTTT
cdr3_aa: CSVEVGSNQPQHF

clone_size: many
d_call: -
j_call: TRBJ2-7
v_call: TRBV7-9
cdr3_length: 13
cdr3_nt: TGTGCCAGCAGCTTTTCAGGGGCATACGAGCAGTACTTC
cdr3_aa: CASSFSGAYEQYF

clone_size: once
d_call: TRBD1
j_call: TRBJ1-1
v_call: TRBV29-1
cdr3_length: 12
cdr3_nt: TGCAGCGCGACAGGGCTTGACACTGAAGCTTTCTTT
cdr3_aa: CSATGLDTEAFF

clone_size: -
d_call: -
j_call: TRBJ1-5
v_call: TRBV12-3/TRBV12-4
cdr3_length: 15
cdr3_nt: TGTGCCAGCAGTCCTGACCCTCTAAGCAATCAGCCCCAGCATTTT
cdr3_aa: CASSPDPLSNQPQHF

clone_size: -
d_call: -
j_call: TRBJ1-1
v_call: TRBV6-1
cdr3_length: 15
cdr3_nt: TGTGCCAGCAGTGGACGCAGGGCTTTGGGCACTGAAGCTTTCTTT
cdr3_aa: CASSGRRALGTEAFF

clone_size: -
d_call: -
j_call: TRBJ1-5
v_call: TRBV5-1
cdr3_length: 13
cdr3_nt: TGCGCCAGCAGCTTGGCTCCGGCAGAGCCCCAGCATTTT
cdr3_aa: CASSLAPAEPQHF

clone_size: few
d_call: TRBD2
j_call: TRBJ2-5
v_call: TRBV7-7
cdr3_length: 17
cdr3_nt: TGTGCCAGCAGCCAGAGGCCAGTGGTAGCGGGTGGAGAGACCCAGTACTTC
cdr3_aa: CASSQRPVVAGGETQYF

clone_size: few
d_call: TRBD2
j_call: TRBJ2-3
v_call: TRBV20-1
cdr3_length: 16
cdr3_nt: TGCAGTGCTCCTCGGCGGGCTAGCGGACTAACAGATACGCAGTATTTT
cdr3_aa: CSAPRRASGLTDTQYF

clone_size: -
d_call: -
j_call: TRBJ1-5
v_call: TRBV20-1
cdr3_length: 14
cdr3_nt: TGCAGTGCGAAGACAGCCTCTAGCAATCAGCCCCAGCATTTT
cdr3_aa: CSAKTASSNQPQHF

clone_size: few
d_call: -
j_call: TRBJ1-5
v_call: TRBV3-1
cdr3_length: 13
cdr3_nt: TGTGCCAGCAGCCAAGAATTGGGCCAGCCCCAGCATTTT
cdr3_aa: CASSQELGQPQHF

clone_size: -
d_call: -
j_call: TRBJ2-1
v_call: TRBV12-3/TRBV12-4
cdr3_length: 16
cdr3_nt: TGTGCCAGCAGTTTAGCGGGGGATTCCATCAAGGGTGAGCAGTTCTTC
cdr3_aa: CASSLAGDSIKGEQFF

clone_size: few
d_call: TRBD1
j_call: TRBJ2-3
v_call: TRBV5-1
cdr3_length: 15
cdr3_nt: TGCGCCAGCAGCCATCGGACAGGGAGTACAGATACGCAGTATTTT
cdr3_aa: CASSHRTGSTDTQYF

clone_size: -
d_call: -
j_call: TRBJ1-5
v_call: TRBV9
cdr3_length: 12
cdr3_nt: TGTGCCAGCAGCGTAGGGGGCCAGCCCCAGCATTTT
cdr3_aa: CASSVGGQPQHF

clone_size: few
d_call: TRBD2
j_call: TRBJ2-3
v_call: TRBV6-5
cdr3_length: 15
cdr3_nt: TGTGCCAGCAGTTTGTGGGCTAGCGGTAAAGATACGCAGTATTTT
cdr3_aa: CASSLWASGKDTQYF

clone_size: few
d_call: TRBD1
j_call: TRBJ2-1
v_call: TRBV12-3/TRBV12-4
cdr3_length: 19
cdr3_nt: TGTGCCAGCAGCCACCTTTCTCGCGGGACAGGATTCTCCTACAATGAGCAGTTCTTC
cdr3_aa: CASSHLSRGTGFSYNEQFF

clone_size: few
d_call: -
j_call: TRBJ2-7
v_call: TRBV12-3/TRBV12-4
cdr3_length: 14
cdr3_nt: TGTGCCAGCAGTTTTTCCCTCCAACCGGGACATTCGTACTTC
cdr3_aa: CASSFSLQPGHSYF

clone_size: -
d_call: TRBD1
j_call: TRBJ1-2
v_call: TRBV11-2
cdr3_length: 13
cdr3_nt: TGTGCCAGCGACCGGGACAGGAGAGGCGGCTACACCTTC
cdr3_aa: CASDRDRRGGYTF

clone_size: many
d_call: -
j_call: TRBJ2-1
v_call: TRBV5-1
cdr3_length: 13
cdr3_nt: TGCGCCAGCAGCCTTGGGGGTCGCAATGAGCAGTTCTTC
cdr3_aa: CASSLGGRNEQFF

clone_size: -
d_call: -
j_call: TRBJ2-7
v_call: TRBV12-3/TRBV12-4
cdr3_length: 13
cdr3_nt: TGTGCCAGCAGTTCCTCCCTGAACTACGAGCAGTACTTC
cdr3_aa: CASSSSLNYEQYF

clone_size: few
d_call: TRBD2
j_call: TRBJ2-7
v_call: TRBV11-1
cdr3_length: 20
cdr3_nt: TGTGCCAGTGGGCTAACAGGACTAGCGGGAAAAATAGGCCAAAAGGACGAGCAGTACTTC
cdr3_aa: CASGLTGLAGKIGQKDEQYF